Listed below are T cell receptor beta chains from one sample, sequenced in a study of beta chain features in type 1 diabetes. TCRdb's table, derived via immunoSEQ multiplex PCR, lists solely in-frame clones and lacks some. The table records 130,000 to 150,000 clones, about 10% of them present only once. Sequenced material: naive CD4+ T cells from blood. The receptors here all came from a man between 18 and 35 years old in good health. The CDR3 runs from the conserved cysteine through the conserved F or W. Fields, in order: J gene, clone size, V gene, D gene, CDR3 DNA, CDR3 protein. D genes are given only for firm matches. Some rows have no size entry. The others give once, few or many, or a class for an expanded clone.

TRBJ2-1 - TRBV12-5 - TGTGCTAGTGGTTTGGAGGGGGATGAGCAGTTCTTC CASGLEGDEQFF
TRBJ2-5 - TRBV10-3 - TGTGCCACAGGGGGGACACAGCAAGAGACCCAGTACTTC CATGGTQQETQYF
TRBJ2-1 - TRBV19 TRBD2 TGTGCCAGTAGTACCCAGGCCGGTTGGCGGGGGGCCAACCAAGTCAATGAGCAGTTCTTC CASSTQAGWRGANQVNEQFF
TRBJ1-2 - TRBV5-4 TRBD1 TGTGCCAGCAGTAAAGGACAGGGGGCGAATGGCTACACCTTC CASSKGQGANGYTF
TRBJ2-2 few TRBV7-9 - TGTGCCAGCAGCCGTGGACAAGGGGGCACCGGGGAGCTGTTTTTT CASSRGQGGTGELFF
TRBJ2-3 - TRBV9 - TGTGCCAGCAGCGTAGCTCAGGGCCCCCCCACAGATACGCAGTATTTT CASSVAQGPPTDTQYF
TRBJ2-4 few TRBV30 - TGTGCCTGGAGTAGAAGGGGGGGGGATTGGAACATTCAGTACTTC CAWSRRGGDWNIQYF
TRBJ1-5 few TRBV2 TRBD1 TGTGCCAGCAGCGGACAGGGGACACTCAATCAGCCCCAGCATTTT CASSGQGTLNQPQHF
TRBJ2-1 few TRBV7-9 TRBD1 TGTGCCAGCATCGAATTTGGACAGGGGGTCTCCTACAATGAGCAGTTCTTC CASIEFGQGVSYNEQFF
TRBJ1-5 - TRBV18 - TGTGCCAGCTCACCACCAGCCGGGCGGGATGGCAATCAGCCCCAGCATTTT CASSPPAGRDGNQPQHF
TRBJ2-5 - TRBV7-2 - TGTGCCAGCAGCTTCGGGAAGGAAGAGACCCAGTACTTC CASSFGKEETQYF
TRBJ1-2 - TRBV19 - TGTGCCAGTAGGGAACAGACGAACTATGGCTACACCTTC CASREQTNYGYTF
TRBJ2-6 few TRBV19 - TGTGCCAGTACCCTGTTGGAGGCCTCTGGGGCCAACGTCCTGACTTTC CASTLLEASGANVLTF
TRBJ1-2 - TRBV11-2 - TGTGCCAGCAGCTTAGATACGGGGGGCTATGGCTACACCTTC CASSLDTGGYGYTF
TRBJ2-4 - TRBV7-9 - TGTGCCAGCAGCCCCAGAGAGGCAGGAGGAAACATTCAGTACTTC CASSPREAGGNIQYF
TRBJ2-7 - TRBV28 - TGTGCCAGCCGTATAACGACTAGTTTCTACGAGCAGTACTTC CASRITTSFYEQYF
TRBJ2-3 - TRBV5-5 TRBD1 TGTGCCAGCAGAGGACAGGGAAGCACAGATACGCAGTATTTT CASRGQGSTDTQYF
TRBJ2-3 - TRBV7-2 TRBD1 TGTGCCAGCAGCTTGGGCAGGGGGCGCGGCACAGATACGCAGTATTTT CASSLGRGRGTDTQYF
TRBJ2-1 few TRBV6-5 TRBD1 TGTGCCAGCAGTTTTCCGGGACAGGGGTACAATGAGCAGTTCTTC CASSFPGQGYNEQFF
TRBJ2-3 few TRBV2 - TGTGCCAGCAGTGAACAGGGTGGCACAGATACGCAGTATTTT CASSEQGGTDTQYF
TRBJ2-5 - TRBV5-6 TRBD2 TGTGCCAGCAGCTTGCTCAGCGGGAAGGTTCAAGAGACCCAGTACTTC CASSLLSGKVQETQYF
TRBJ2-1 - TRBV7-2 TRBD1 TGTGCCAGCAGACTGACAGGGGGTGGGGGAAATGAGCAGTTCTTC CASRLTGGGGNEQFF
TRBJ1-5 few TRBV27 - TGTGCCAGCAGTTTGCAGTTTAGCAATCAGCCCCAGCATTTT CASSLQFSNQPQHF
TRBJ1-1 few TRBV5-1 - TGCGCCAGCAGCTTGCCGACAAGGCGGGGCACTGAAGCTTTCTTT CASSLPTRRGTEAFF
TRBJ2-2 few TRBV9 - TGTGCCAGCAGCGTAGCGGGGGGCCCCTCTTCGGGAACCGGGGAGCTGTTTTTT CASSVAGGPSSGTGELFF
TRBJ2-5 few TRBV6-5 TRBD2 TGTGCCAGCAGGACGGGGACTAGCGAAGAGACCCAGTACTTC CASRTGTSEETQYF
TRBJ1-2 few TRBV18 TRBD1 TGTGCCAGCTCACCAGACAGGGCCTATGGCTACACCTTC CASSPDRAYGYTF